Listed here are 19 T cell receptor beta chains from one sample, sequenced in a study of T-cell reconstitution after alpha-beta-depleted transplantation in children. Unique molecular identifiers were incorporated during preparation of the TCRbeta library. A single record per CDR3 protein comes from TCRdb applying MiXCR to the PCR reads. The sample includes about 300,000 distinct CDR3 sequences, almost 8% of them seen just once. General observations from the study: Among T cells one year after transplant, newly produced cells accounted for most counts and diversity.

These receptors have no known antigen. This specimen consisted of peripheral blood, obtained 360 days after TCRalphabeta/CD19-depleted stem cell transplant. The receptors stem from a female patient aged 2 to 10 who had a stem cell transplant for Fanconi anemia, so the T cells may come from the graft donor.

This clonotype has a count of ten or more. This chain uses TRBV2 with TRBJ2-7; D not certain. Looked up from germline, CDR1 is SNHLY and CDR2 is FYNNEI. Trimming left V 3 bases short and J 9 bases short, with 18 bases between. The CDR3 has 14 amino acids. The CDR3 protein is CASSESPQYFAQYF. The CDR3 DNA reads TGTGCCAGCAGTGAGTCCCCTCAATACTTCGCGCAGTACTTC.

The table lists this clonotype with a few counts. This chain joins TRBV20-1 and TRBJ2-3; D might be TRBD2 (5 bases). CDR3 length: 14 amino acids. The germline V gene encodes CDR1 DFQATT and CDR2 SNEGSKA (reference sequence). Trimming cost V 5 bases and J 2 bases, with 14 bases left between them. This chain's CDR3 is CSALRSGFTDTQYF. The CDR3 DNA sequence: TGCAGTGCTTTGAGGAGCGGATTCACAGATACGCAGTATTTT.

The chain is built from TRBV29-1 and TRBJ2-7; 8 bases line up with TRBD2. This CDR3 spans 14 amino acids. Trimming cost V 4 bases and J 2 bases; bases outside gene matches: 7. Germline V lookup: CDR1 SQVTM, CDR2 ANQGSEA. The CDR3 here is CSVVGGELTYEQYF. The DNA for the CDR3 is TGCAGCGTTGTCGGGGGGGAACTGACCTACGAGCAGTACTTC.

This clonotype was seen a few times. The rearrangement uses TRBV5-8 and TRBJ2-7; 9 bases agree with TRBD2. The CDR3 has 16 amino acids. V lost 1 base and J lost 0; bases outside the gene matches: 5. Per the germline V gene, CDR1 is SGHTS and CDR2 is YDEGEE. DNA of the CDR3: TGTGCCAGCAGCTTGTGGACTAGCGTCAGCTCCTACGAGCAGTACTTC. Translated: CASSLWTSVSSYEQYF.

This clonotype has a count of ten or more. The V gene is TRBV12-3 or TRBV12-4, the J gene TRBJ2-5; tentative D call: TRBD2 (6 bases). There are 16 residues in the CDR3. V was trimmed by 2 bases and J by 5 bases, leaving 18 bases between them. In nucleotides, the CDR3 is TGTGCCAGCAGTTTATCGGGCGGCGGGATTTTCGAGACCCAGTACTTC. This gives the protein CASSLSGGGIFETQYF.

This clonotype was observed a few times. V usage is TRBV3-1 and J usage is TRBJ2-1; tentatively, D is TRBD2 (5 bases). Germline V gene lookup returns CDR1 LGHDT and CDR2 YNNKEL (reference sequence). CDR3 length: 15 residues. Trimming took off 5 bases at V and 5 bases at J, with 16 bases between the two ends. The CDR3 sequence: CASSSRRSTHNEQFF. The CDR3 bases are TGTGCCAGCAGCTCAAGGAGGTCAACACACAATGAGCAGTTCTTC.

This clonotype turned up a few times. The chain is built from TRBV18 and TRBJ1-1, with a possible D match to TRBD1 (5 bases). V lost 3 bases and J lost 0, with 17 bases in between. CDR1 KGHSH and CDR2 LQKENI come from the germline V gene. This CDR3 has 17 amino acids. The CDR3 DNA reads TGTGCCAGCTCACCCAGGCAGGGAGGCCCCCTGAACACTGAAGCTTTCTTT. Translating gives CASSPRQGGPLNTEAFF.

This clonotype was seen ten or more times. This chain links TRBV20-1 with TRBJ1-5; D gene unclear. Trimming pared 2 bases from V and 2 bases from J, leaving 4 bases between. Germline CDR1 reads DFQATT; CDR2 reads SNEGSKA (reference sequence). The CDR3 runs 12 residues. CDR3 sequence: CSARQGNQPQHF. The CDR3, as DNA: TGCAGTGCTAGACAGGGCAATCAGCCCCAGCATTTT.

This clonotype was seen at least ten times. The chain employs TRBV5-1 and TRBJ2-3, with D perhaps matching TRBD1 or TRBD2 (5 bases each). This CDR3 comprises 16 residues. V lost 0 bases, J lost 2 bases, and 13 bases lay in between. CDR1 is SGHRS and CDR2 is YFSETQ in the germline V gene. CDR3 sequence reads: CASSLGWDPPTDTQYF. CDR3 coding DNA: TGCGCCAGCAGCTTGGGTTGGGACCCCCCCACAGATACGCAGTATTTT. Looking up the rest from reference TRBV5-1 and TRBJ2-3 gives the full variable domain: KAGVTQTPRYLIKTRGQQVTLSCSPISGHRSVSWYQQTPGQGLQFLFEYFSETQRNKGNFPGRFSGRQFSNSRSEMNVSTLELGDSALYLCASSLGWDPPTDTQYFGPGTRLTVL.

The sample holds many counts of this clonotype. This chain uses TRBV9 with TRBJ2-1, with D unclear. Germline V lookup: CDR1 SGDLS, CDR2 YYNGEE. The CDR3 sequence is 12 residues long. V was shortened by 0 bases and J by 3 bases, with 1 base between the two germline ends. CDR3 nucleotide sequence: TGTGCCAGCAGCGTAGACTACAATGAGCAGTTCTTC. This translates into CASSVDYNEQFF.

CDR3: CASSLVRERNTGELFF. The CDR3 DNA reads TGTGCCAGCAGCTTGGTGAGGGAACGGAACACCGGGGAGCTGTTTTTT. The chain is built from TRBV7-9 and TRBJ2-2; TRBD2 might be the D (5 bases). Germline-derived CDR1 and CDR2 are SEHNR and FQNEAQ (reference sequence). Trimming took 3 bases from V and 1 from J, leaving 12 bases between them. The CDR3 is 16 amino acids.

This clonotype was recorded at least ten times. The chain couples TRBV5-1 to TRBJ2-7; a possible D gene is TRBD1 (7 bases). The CDR3 covers 17 residues. The germline V gene has CDR1 SGHRS and CDR2 YFSETQ. The germline V and J ends were trimmed by 2 bases and 3 bases, with 21 bases remaining between them. The CDR3, as DNA: TGCGCCAGCAGCTTCCGGGACAGCTCTAGCGCACGCTACGAGCAGTACTTC. Protein: CASSFRDSSSARYEQYF.

V is TRBV11-2 and J is TRBJ2-3; 7 positions agree with TRBD2. The CDR3 loop spans 19 amino acids. In germline, CDR1 is SGHAT, CDR2 FQNNGV. V lost 1 base and J lost 1; bases outside the gene matches: 14. In nucleotides, the CDR3 is TGTGCCAGCAGCTTAGGTCTCGCGGGGGACCTCTTGGGCACAGATACGCAGTATTTT. It codes for CASSLGLAGDLLGTDTQYF.

In its sample, this clonotype was seen once. The chain recombines TRBV14 with TRBJ2-1; TRBD2 agrees at 11 bases. The germline V gene encodes CDR1 SGHDN and CDR2 FVKESK. Trimming at V came to 1 base and at J to 4 bases, leaving 21 bases not matched to a gene. The CDR3 covers 22 residues. The CDR3 nucleotides read TGTGCCAGCAGCCAAGCGAAGGGGGGGGCACTAGCGGGAGAGCAACATTACAATGAGCAGTTCTTC. This gives the protein CASSQAKGGALAGEQHYNEQFF. The full variable domain, its missing parts supplied by reference TRBV14 and TRBJ2-1, is EAGVTQFPSHSVIEKGQTVTLRCDPISGHDNLYWYRRVMGKEIKFLLHFVKESKQDESGMPNNRFLAERTGGTYSTLKVQPAELEDSGVYFCASSQAKGGALAGEQHYNEQFFGPGTRLTVL.

This clonotype was picked up many times. This chain uses TRBV5-1 with TRBJ1-1; D remains ambiguous. CDR3 length equals 16 residues. Trimming took off 3 bases at V and 4 bases at J, with 19 bases between the two ends. The germline CDR1 and CDR2 sequences are SGHRS and YFSETQ. The CDR3: CASSSRPLPLGTEAFF. CDR3 nucleotide sequence: TGCGCCAGCAGCTCACGTCCTCTCCCGCTGGGCACTGAAGCTTTCTTT.

This clonotype has at least ten counts. The CDR3 sequence: CASSQGEEWPQHF. CDR3 nucleotide sequence: TGTGCCAGCAGCCAGGGGGAGGAATGGCCCCAGCATTTT. The rearrangement joins TRBV7-6 to TRBJ1-5, with 7 bases matching TRBD1. The J segment lost 9 bases and the V segment lost 5 bases, leaving 7 bases of the junction unmatched. This CDR3 is built from 13 residues. The germline V gene has CDR1 SGHVS and CDR2 FNYEAQ.

This clonotype was found a few times. The V gene is TRBV7-6, the J gene TRBJ1-2; perhaps TRBD1 as D (5 bases). V lost 1 base to trimming and J lost 2 bases, with 8 bases between them. The CDR3 has 14 residues. Germline lookup yields CDR1 SGHVS and CDR2 FNYEAQ. CDR3 protein: CASSLDNRNYGYTF. The CDR3 DNA follows: TGTGCCAGCAGCTTAGATAACAGGAACTATGGCTACACCTTC.

This clonotype was found many times. For the CDR3, the DNA is TGTGCCATCAGTGGACTAGCGGAAGGTGATGAGCAGTTCTTC. Translated: CAISGLAEGDEQFF. This chain uses TRBV10-3 with TRBJ2-1; TRBD2 matches at 9 bases. The CDR3 length is 14 residues. After removal of 4 bases from V and 8 bases from J, the junction contained 6 bases not matched to a gene. Germline V gene data show CDR1 as ENHRY and CDR2 as SYGVKD.

The chain uses TRBV7-2 and TRBJ2-7, with 7 bases lining up with TRBD1. Germline-derived CDR1 and CDR2 are SGHTA and FQGNSA. V was clipped by 3 bases and J by 0 bases; unmatched bases: 8. The CDR3 has 16 residues. The CDR3 here is CASSFDLGGSSYEQYF. CDR3 coding DNA: TGTGCCAGCAGCTTTGATTTAGGGGGCAGCTCCTACGAGCAGTACTTC. The full variable domain, with the rest looked up from reference TRBV7-2 and TRBJ2-7, is GAGVSQSPSNKVTEKGKDVELRCDPISGHTALYWYRQSLGQGLEFLIYFQGNSAPDKSGLPSDRFSAERTGGSVSTLTIQRTQQEDSAVYLCASSFDLGGSSYEQYFGPGTRLTVT.